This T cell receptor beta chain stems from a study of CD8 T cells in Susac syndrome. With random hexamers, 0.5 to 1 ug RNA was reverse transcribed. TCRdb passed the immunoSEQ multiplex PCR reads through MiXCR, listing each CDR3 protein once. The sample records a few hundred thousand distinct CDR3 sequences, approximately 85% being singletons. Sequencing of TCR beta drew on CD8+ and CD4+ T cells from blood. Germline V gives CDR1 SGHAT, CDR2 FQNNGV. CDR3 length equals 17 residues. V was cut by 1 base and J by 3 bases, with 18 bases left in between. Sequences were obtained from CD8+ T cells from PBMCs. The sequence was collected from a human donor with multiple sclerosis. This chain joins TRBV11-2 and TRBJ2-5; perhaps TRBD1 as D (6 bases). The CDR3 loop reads CASSLAPSGDTKETQYF. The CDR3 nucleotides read TGTGCCAGCAGCTTAGCACCTTCTGGGGACACGAAAGAGACCCAGTACTTC.